One T cell receptor beta chain is described in this entry. Its antigen remains unidentified. V trimming: 6 bases; J trimming: 8 bases; junction bases outside the gene matches: 10. The germline V gene encodes CDR1 MDHEN and CDR2 SYDVKM. The CDR3 is 16 residues long. This sample was taken from a study of Ad26.COV2.S vaccination and SARS-CoV-2 variants. Study-level background: Sample donor was a member of the COV1001 Ad26.COV2.S trial arm. Once or twice, 56 days apart, Ad26.COV2.S was delivered intramuscularly. Findings and caveats of the study: Reported post-vaccination CD8+ and CD4+ T cell responses to spike showed substantial breadth.

The sample's treatment: around 19 received Ad26.COV2.S at low or high dose, single or two shots; roughly 5 received placebo; per-sample allocation not given. The study sampled participants on day 63 after the first vaccine or placebo injection. It was an adult aged 18-55 years in Boston who was the donor. This table comes from immunoSEQ multiplex PCR, and its TCRdb copy is limited to in-frame clones, with some not included. This sample has about 220,000 clones; 88% occur once, and the top ten carry approximately 11%. The input for sequencing was peripheral blood, taken in a trial of Ad26.COV2.S vaccine versus placebo. This clonotype originated in a person between 18 and 59 years old who received the Ad26.COV2.S COVID-19 vaccine or a placebo. The chain combines TRBV28 with TRBJ2-1, with 13 bases fitting TRBD2. For the CDR3, the DNA is TGTGCCAGCAGCCCCTGGACTAGCGGGAGTAAGGATGAGCAGTTCTTC. Its translation is CASSPWTSGSKDEQFF.